A selection of T cell receptor beta chains follows, all from one sample in a study of cytomegalovirus exposure and HLA in healthy donors. Sequenced by immunoSEQ multiplex PCR; TCRdb stores in-frame clones only, minus some. Recorded here are some 110,000 clones; the top ten clones represent 2.5% to 3%. Sequencing was done on a sample of PBMCs. These receptors were taken from a man aged 25-40 years in good health and CMV-seronegative. The CDR3 runs from the conserved cysteine through the conserved F or W. Fields, in order: J gene, D gene, V gene, CDR3 protein, CDR3 DNA. D genes are given only for firm matches.

TRBJ1-1	TRBD1	TRBV6-5	CASRTNTGGETEAFF	TGTGCCAGCAGAACCAATACAGGGGGAGAAACTGAAGCTTTCTTT
TRBJ2-7	-	TRBV10-2	CASSKRESYEQYF	TGCGCCAGCAGCAAAAGGGAGTCCTACGAGCAGTACTTC
TRBJ1-5	-	TRBV19	CASSPGGGPLRPQHF	TGTGCCAGTAGTCCGGGGGGGGGCCCCCTAAGGCCCCAGCATTTT
TRBJ1-4	-	TRBV18	CASSPLASNEKLFF	TGTGCCAGCTCACCACTGGCCAGTAATGAAAAACTGTTTTTT
TRBJ2-5	-	TRBV7-9	CASSLAGGGGGETQYF	TGTGCCAGCAGCTTAGCTGGGGGAGGTGGTGGAGAGACCCAGTACTTC
TRBJ2-7	-	TRBV28	CASSLSGETYEQYF	TGTGCCAGCAGCCTTAGCGGAGAGACCTACGAGCAGTACTTC
TRBJ2-2	TRBD2	TRBV5-4	CASSSPGREVGELFF	TGTGCCAGCTCGTCTCCTGGGCGGGAGGTCGGGGAGCTGTTTTTT
TRBJ2-2	TRBD1	TRBV28	CASSLSGQGTGELFF	TGTGCCAGCAGTTTGTCCGGACAGGGGACCGGGGAGCTGTTTTTT
TRBJ1-4	-	TRBV29-1	CSVPGVGNEKLFF	TGCAGCGTGCCAGGGGTCGGCAATGAAAAACTGTTTTTT
TRBJ2-1	TRBD2	TRBV18	CASSPPRSPGRVHEQFF	TGTGCCAGCTCACCACCTCGGTCCCCCGGGAGGGTTCATGAGCAGTTCTTC